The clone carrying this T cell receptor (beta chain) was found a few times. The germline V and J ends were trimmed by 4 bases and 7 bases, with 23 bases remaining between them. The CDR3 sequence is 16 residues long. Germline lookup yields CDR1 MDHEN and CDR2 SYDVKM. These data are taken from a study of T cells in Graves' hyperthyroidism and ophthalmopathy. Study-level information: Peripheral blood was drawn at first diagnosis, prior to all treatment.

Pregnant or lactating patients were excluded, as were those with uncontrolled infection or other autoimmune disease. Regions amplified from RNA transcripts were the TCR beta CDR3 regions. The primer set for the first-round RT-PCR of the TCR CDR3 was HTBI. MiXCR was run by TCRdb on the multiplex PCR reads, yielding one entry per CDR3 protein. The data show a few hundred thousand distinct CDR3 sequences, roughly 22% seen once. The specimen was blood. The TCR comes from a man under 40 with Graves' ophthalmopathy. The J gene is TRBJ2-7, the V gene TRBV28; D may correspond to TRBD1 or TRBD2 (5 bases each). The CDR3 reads CASSSIGTHRIREQYF. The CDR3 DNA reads TGTGCCAGCAGTTCAATCGGGACCCATCGAATACGAGAGCAGTACTTC. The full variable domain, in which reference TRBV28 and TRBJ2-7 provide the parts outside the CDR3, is DVKVTQSSRYLVKRTGEKVFLECVQDMDHENMFWYRQDPGLGLRLIYFSYDVKMKEKGDIPEGYSVSREKKERFSLILESASTNQTSMYLCASSSIGTHRIREQYFGPGTRLTVT.